This T cell receptor beta chain was found in a study of T cells after yellow fever vaccination. Turning to the study itself: Researchers used SMART-Seq v4 Ultra Low Input to prepare fractions that had low cell numbers. Study outcomes and limitations: Overall, a small share of clonotypes was seen in both CD4 and CD8 compartments. Repertoires sorted by FACS could include abundant clonotypes that are contaminants from the bulk population. Clones that expanded after primary vaccination mostly reappeared after the booster (96% CD4, approximately 87% CD8).

A note on this clonotype: Its antigen remains unidentified.

TCRdb re-analysed the 5' RACE reads in MiXCR, keeping a single row per CDR3 protein. This table has more than 350,000 distinct CDR3 sequences, 11% appearing once. V shed 5 bases and J 2 bases; nucleotides not matched to a gene: 10. The germline V gene encodes CDR1 SGHAT and CDR2 FQNNGV. The CDR3 sequence is 16 residues long. The TCR comes from a man younger than 35 who received the YFV17D yellow fever vaccine. The gene calls are TRBV11-2 and TRBJ2-7, with 9 bases that match TRBD1. The sequenced sample was PBMCs, obtained on the day of the first yellow fever vaccination. The CDR3 DNA is TGTGCCAGCAGCAAACCCTCCCGGACAGGGGCCTACGAGCAGTACTTC. It yields the protein CASSKPSRTGAYEQYF.